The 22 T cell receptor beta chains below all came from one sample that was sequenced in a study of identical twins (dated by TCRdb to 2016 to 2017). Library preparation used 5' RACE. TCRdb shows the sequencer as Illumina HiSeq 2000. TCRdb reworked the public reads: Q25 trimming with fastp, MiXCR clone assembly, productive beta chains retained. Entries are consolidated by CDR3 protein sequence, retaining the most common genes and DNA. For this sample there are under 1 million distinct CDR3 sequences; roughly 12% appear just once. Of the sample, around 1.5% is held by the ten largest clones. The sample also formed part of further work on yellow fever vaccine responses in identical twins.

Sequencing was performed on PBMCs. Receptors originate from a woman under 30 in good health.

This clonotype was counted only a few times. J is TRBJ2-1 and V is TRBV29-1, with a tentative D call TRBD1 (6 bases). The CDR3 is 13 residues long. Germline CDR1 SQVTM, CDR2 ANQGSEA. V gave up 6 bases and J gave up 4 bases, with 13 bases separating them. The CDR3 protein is CSVGQPQYNEQFF. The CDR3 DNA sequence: TGCAGCGTCGGACAGCCCCAATACAATGAGCAGTTCTTC.

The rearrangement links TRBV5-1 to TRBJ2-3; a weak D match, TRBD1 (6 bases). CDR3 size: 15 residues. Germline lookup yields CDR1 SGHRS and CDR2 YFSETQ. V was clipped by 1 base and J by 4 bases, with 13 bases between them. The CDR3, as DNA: TGCGCCAGCAGCTTGTCTGGGGGCGAGCCAGATACGCAGTATTTT. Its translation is CASSLSGGEPDTQYF.

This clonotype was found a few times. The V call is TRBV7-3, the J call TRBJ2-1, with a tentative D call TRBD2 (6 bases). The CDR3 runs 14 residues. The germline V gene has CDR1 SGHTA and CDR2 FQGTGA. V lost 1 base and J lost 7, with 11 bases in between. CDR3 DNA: TGTGCCAGCAGCTTAATGGGACGGGGGAATGAGCAGTTCTTC. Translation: CASSLMGRGNEQFF.

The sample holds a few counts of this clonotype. The CDR3 nucleotides read TGTGCCAGCTCACCCGGAGGTGTGTCCCAGTACTTC. Amino acid sequence: CASSPGGVSQYF. V is TRBV18 and J is TRBJ2-5; possibly TRBD2 for D (5 bases). V lost 3 bases to trimming and J lost 9 bases, with 11 bases between them. The germline gives CDR1 KGHSH, CDR2 LQKENI. CDR3 length: 12 amino acids.

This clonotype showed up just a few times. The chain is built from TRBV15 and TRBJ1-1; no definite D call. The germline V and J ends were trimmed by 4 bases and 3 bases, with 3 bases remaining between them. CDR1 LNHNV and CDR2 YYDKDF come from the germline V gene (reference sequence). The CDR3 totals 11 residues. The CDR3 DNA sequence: TGTGCCACCAGCACTTACACTGAAGCTTTCTTT. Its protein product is CATSTYTEAFF. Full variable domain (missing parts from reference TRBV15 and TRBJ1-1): DAMVIQNPRYQVTQFGKPVTLSCSQTLNHNVMYWYQQKSSQAPKLLFHYYDKDFNNEADTPDNFQSRRPNTSFCFLDIRSPGLGDTAMYLCATSTYTEAFFGQGTRLTVV.

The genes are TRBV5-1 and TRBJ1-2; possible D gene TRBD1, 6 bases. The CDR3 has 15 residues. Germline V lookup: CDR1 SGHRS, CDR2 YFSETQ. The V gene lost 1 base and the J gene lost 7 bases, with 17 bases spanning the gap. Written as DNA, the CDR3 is TGCGCCAGCAGCTTGCGGACAGAGGGGACCACTGGCTACACCTTC. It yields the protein CASSLRTEGTTGYTF.

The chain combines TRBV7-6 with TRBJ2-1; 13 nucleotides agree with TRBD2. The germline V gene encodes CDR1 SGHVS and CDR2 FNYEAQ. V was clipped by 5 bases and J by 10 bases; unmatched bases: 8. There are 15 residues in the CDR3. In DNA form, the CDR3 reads TGTGCCAGCAGCCCCGGGACTAGCGGGACCTTCGAGCAGTTCTTC. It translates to CASSPGTSGTFEQFF.

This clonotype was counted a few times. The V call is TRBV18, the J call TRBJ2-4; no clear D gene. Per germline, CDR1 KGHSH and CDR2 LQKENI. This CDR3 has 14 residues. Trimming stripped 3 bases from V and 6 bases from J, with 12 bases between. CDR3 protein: CASSPWQVVNIQYF. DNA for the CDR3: TGTGCCAGCTCACCCTGGCAGGTGGTAAACATTCAGTACTTC.

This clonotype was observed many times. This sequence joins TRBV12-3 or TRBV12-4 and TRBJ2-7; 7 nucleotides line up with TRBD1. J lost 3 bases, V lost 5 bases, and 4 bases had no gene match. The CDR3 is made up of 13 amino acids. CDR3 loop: CASSTRDSYEQYF. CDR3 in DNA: TGTGCCAGCAGTACTCGGGACAGCTACGAGCAGTACTTC.

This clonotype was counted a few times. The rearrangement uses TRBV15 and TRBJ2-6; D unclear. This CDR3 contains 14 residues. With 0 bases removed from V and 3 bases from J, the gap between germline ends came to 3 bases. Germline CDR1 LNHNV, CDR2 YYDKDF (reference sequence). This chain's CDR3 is CATSREFGANVLTF. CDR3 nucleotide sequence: TGTGCCACCAGCAGAGAATTTGGGGCCAACGTCCTGACTTTC.

The CDR3: CATSQNANTGELFF. The CDR3 DNA sequence: TGTGCCACCTCACAAAACGCGAACACCGGGGAGCTGTTTTTT. The chain couples TRBV15 to TRBJ2-2; D is ambiguous. Per the germline V gene, CDR1 is LNHNV and CDR2 is YYDKDF (reference sequence). This CDR3 spans 14 amino acids. V lost 8 bases, J lost 0 bases, and 10 bases lay in between.

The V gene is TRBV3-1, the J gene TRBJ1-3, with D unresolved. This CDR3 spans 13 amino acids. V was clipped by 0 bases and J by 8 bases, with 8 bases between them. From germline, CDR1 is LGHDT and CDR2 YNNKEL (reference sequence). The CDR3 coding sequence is TGTGCCAGCAGCCAAGACCCCCCTTACACCATATATTTT. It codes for CASSQDPPYTIYF.

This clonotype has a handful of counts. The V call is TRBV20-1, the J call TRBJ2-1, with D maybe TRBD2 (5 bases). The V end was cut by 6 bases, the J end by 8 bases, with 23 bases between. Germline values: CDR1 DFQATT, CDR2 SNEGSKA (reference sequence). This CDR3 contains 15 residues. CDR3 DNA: TGCAGTGCCCCCAATCGCGGGCTGGGAGTGGATGAGCAGTTCTTC. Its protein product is CSAPNRGLGVDEQFF.

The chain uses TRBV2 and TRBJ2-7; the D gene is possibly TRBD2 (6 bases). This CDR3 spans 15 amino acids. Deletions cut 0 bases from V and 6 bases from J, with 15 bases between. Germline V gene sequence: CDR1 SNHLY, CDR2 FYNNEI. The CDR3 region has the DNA TGTGCCAGCAGTGAAGCAATGGCGGGATTGAGCGAGCAGTACTTC. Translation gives CASSEAMAGLSEQYF.

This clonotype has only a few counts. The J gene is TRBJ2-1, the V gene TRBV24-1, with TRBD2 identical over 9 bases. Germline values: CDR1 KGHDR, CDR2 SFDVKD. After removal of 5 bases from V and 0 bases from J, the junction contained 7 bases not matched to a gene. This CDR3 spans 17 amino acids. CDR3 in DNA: TGTGCCACCAGTGCAGCTAGCGGGACCCCCTCCTACAATGAGCAGTTCTTC. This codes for CATSAASGTPSYNEQFF.

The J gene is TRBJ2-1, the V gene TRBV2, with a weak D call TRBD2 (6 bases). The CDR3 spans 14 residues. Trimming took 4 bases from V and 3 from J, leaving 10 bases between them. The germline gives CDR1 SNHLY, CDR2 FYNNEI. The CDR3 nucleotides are TGTGCCAGCAGTGCGGAGGGTAGCTACAATGAGCAGTTCTTC. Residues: CASSAEGSYNEQFF.

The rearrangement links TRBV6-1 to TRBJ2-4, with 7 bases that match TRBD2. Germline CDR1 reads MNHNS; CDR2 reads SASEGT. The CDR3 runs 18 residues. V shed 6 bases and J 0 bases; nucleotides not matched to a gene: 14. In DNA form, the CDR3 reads TGTGCCAGCAGGAGACTAGCAAAGAACTTACTAGCCAAAAACATTCAGTACTTC. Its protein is CASRRLAKNLLAKNIQYF.

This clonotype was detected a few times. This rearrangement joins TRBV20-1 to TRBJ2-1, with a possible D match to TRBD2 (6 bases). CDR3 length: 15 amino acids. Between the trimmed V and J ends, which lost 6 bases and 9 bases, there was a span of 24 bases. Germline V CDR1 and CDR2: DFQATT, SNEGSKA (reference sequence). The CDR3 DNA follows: TGCAGTGCCCGGATGATATCCGGGGGAGTCAGTGAGCAGTTCTTC. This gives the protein CSARMISGGVSEQFF.

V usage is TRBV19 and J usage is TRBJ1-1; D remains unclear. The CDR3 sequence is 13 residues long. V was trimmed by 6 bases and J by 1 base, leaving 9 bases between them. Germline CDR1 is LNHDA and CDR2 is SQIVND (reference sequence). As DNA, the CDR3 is TGTGCCAGTAGGGTTTTGGCGAACACTGAAGCTTTCTTT. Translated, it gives CASRVLANTEAFF.

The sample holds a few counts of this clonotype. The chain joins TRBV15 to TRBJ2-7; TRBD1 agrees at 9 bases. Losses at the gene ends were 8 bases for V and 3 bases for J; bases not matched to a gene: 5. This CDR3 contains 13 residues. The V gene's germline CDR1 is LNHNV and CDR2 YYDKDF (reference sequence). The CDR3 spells CATAWDRDYEQYV. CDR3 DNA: TGTGCCACCGCTTGGGACAGGGACTACGAGCAGTACGTC.

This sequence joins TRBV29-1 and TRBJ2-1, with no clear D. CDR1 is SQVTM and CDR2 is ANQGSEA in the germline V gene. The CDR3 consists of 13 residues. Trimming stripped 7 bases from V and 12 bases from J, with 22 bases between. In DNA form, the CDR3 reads TGCAGCGCCCTCGTGGCGAACTACGTCAGGCAGTTCTTC. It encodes CSALVANYVRQFF.

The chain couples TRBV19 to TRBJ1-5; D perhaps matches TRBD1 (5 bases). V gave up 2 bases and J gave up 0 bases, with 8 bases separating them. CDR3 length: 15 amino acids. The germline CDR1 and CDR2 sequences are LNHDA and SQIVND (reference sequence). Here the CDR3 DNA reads TGTGCCAGTAGTATAACAGGTGGTAGCAATCAGCCCCAGCATTTT. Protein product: CASSITGGSNQPQHF.